Listed below are T cell receptor beta chains from one sample, sequenced in a study of blood T cells in healthy people across ages. Via MiXCR, TCRdb re-called the 5' RACE reads, giving one row per CDR3 protein. The sample lists 750,000 to 950,000 distinct CDR3 sequences, 50% to 65% seen once, with about 38% in the top ten. Sequences were obtained from blood. These receptors came from a man aged 80 or over in good health. Each CDR3 is given with its conserved first and last residue. Each record gives: D gene, clone size, V gene, J gene, CDR3 protein, CDR3 DNA. The D gene is left open where the match is weak. Rows may omit the clone size; those that give it use once, few, many or a size class.

D: TRBD2
size: NA
V: TRBV10-3
J: TRBJ2-1
CDR3: CAISESSSGRTGDEQFF
DNA: TGTGCCATCAGTGAGTCGTCTAGCGGGAGGACCGGGGATGAGCAGTTCTTC

D: TRBD1
size: few
V: TRBV12-3/TRBV12-4
J: TRBJ1-5
CDR3: CASRSFAGGSGTQPQHF
DNA: TGTGCCAGCAGATCCTTCGCAGGGGGATCTGGTACTCAGCCCCAGCATTTT

D: NA
size: few
V: TRBV12-3/TRBV12-4
J: TRBJ2-5
CDR3: CASSLGRGRETQYF
DNA: TGTGCCAGCAGTTTAGGCCGGGGGCGAGAGACCCAGTACTTC

D: TRBD2
size: NA
V: TRBV19
J: TRBJ2-3
CDR3: CASNRDYTDTQYF
DNA: TGTGCCAGTAATAGGGACTATACAGATACGCAGTATTTT

D: NA
size: NA
V: TRBV7-8
J: TRBJ1-4
CDR3: CASSLLGTATNEKLFF
DNA: TGTGCCAGCAGCTTATTGGGGACTGCAACTAATGAAAAACTGTTTTTT

D: NA
size: many
V: TRBV7-9
J: TRBJ2-3
CDR3: CASSTTGLSTDTQYF
DNA: TGTGCCAGCAGCACTACAGGACTAAGCACAGATACGCAGTATTTT

D: NA
size: NA
V: TRBV6-1
J: TRBJ2-4
CDR3: CASRYGVGGDKNIQYF
DNA: TGTGCCAGCAGATATGGGGTGGGGGGAGACAAAAACATTCAGTACTTC

D: NA
size: NA
V: TRBV3-1
J: TRBJ2-4
CDR3: CASSQRTDTEQYF
DNA: TGTGCCAGCAGCCAAAGAACGGACACAGAGCAGTACTTC

D: NA
size: NA
V: TRBV29-1
J: TRBJ2-1
CDR3: CSVEDRGGRYEQFF
DNA: TGCAGCGTTGAAGATCGTGGGGGGAGGTATGAGCAGTTCTTC

D: NA
size: NA
V: TRBV9
J: TRBJ2-4
CDR3: CASSPTPEGNIQYF
DNA: TGTGCCAGCAGCCCGACGCCGGAAGGAAACATTCAGTACTTC

D: NA
size: NA
V: TRBV5-6
J: TRBJ1-1
CDR3: CASTPRGGFMNTEAFF
DNA: TGTGCCAGCACCCCGCGTGGGGGATTTATGAACACTGAAGCTTTCTTT

D: TRBD2
size: few
V: TRBV4-1
J: TRBJ2-1
CDR3: CASRWDSGTYNEQFF
DNA: TGCGCCAGCAGGTGGGATAGCGGGACCTACAATGAGCAGTTCTTC

D: NA
size: NA
V: TRBV5-1
J: TRBJ1-6
CDR3: CASSLGSRALNSPLHF
DNA: TGCGCCAGCAGCTTGGGATCCAGGGCTCTTAATTCACCCCTCCACTTT

D: NA
size: NA
V: TRBV14
J: TRBJ2-5
CDR3: CASSQDWGDRETQYF
DNA: TGTGCCAGCAGCCAAGATTGGGGGGATCGGGAGACCCAGTACTTC

D: TRBD2
size: few
V: TRBV10-3
J: TRBJ2-7
CDR3: CAIRESSGGVFEQYF
DNA: TGTGCCATCAGGGAAAGTAGCGGGGGGGTTTTCGAGCAGTACTTC

D: NA
size: NA
V: TRBV10-3
J: TRBJ2-5
CDR3: CAISGAGWNEQYF
DNA: TGTGCCATCAGTGGGGCAGGGTGGAATGAGCAGTACTTC

D: NA
size: NA
V: TRBV6-5
J: TRBJ1-4
CDR3: CASSYSGHNEKLFF
DNA: TGTGCCAGCAGTTACTCGGGTCATAATGAAAAACTGTTTTTT

D: NA
size: NA
V: TRBV5-6
J: TRBJ2-2
CDR3: CASSRRQRDTGELFF
DNA: TGTGCCAGCAGCCGGCGACAGCGGGACACCGGGGAGCTGTTTTTT

D: NA
size: few
V: TRBV5-1
J: TRBJ2-3
CDR3: CASSYGRDSPRIDTQYF
DNA: TGCGCCAGCAGCTACGGACGTGACAGCCCTCGGATAGATACGCAGTATTTT

D: TRBD2
size: NA
V: TRBV24-1
J: TRBJ2-1
CDR3: CATSDSTSGPYNEQFF
DNA: TGTGCCACCAGTGATTCGACTAGCGGCCCCTACAATGAGCAGTTCTTC

D: TRBD1
size: NA
V: TRBV7-3
J: TRBJ2-5
CDR3: CASSLSGARGRETQYF
DNA: TGTGCCAGCAGCTTAAGTGGCGCGAGGGGGCGGGAGACCCAGTACTTC

D: NA
size: few
V: TRBV11-2
J: TRBJ2-1
CDR3: CASSPPAGYNEQFF
DNA: TGTGCCAGCAGCCCCCCCGCCGGATACAATGAGCAGTTCTTC

D: NA
size: few
V: TRBV12-3/TRBV12-4
J: TRBJ2-3
CDR3: CASSSQTGDTQYF
DNA: TGTGCCAGCAGTTCCCAGACAGGAGATACGCAGTATTTT

D: NA
size: few
V: TRBV19
J: TRBJ2-6
CDR3: CASSNTASGANVLTF
DNA: TGTGCCAGTAGCAATACAGCCTCTGGGGCCAACGTCCTGACTTTC

D: TRBD1
size: NA
V: TRBV6-6
J: TRBJ2-7
CDR3: CASSYGGTGQGEQYF
DNA: TGTGCCAGCAGTTACGGCGGGACAGGGCAAGGCGAGCAGTACTTC

D: NA
size: NA
V: TRBV7-9
J: TRBJ2-7
CDR3: CASGLNIGEQYF
DNA: TGTGCCAGCGGACTAAATATAGGGGAGCAGTACTTC